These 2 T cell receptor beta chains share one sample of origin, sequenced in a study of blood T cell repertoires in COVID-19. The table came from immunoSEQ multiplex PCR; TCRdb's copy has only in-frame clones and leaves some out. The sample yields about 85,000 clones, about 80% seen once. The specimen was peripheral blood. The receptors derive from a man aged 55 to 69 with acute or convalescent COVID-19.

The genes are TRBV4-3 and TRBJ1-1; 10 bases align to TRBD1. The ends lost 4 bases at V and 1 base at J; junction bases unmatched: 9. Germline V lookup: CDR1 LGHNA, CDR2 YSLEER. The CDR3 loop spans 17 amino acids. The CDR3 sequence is CASSPTGDRGANTEAFF. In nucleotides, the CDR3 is TGCGCCAGCAGCCCGACAGGGGACAGGGGCGCGAACACTGAAGCTTTCTTT.

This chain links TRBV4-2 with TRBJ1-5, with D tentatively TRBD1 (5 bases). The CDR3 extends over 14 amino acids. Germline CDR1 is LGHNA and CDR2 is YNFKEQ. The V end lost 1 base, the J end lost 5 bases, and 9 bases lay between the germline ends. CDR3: CASSQGQRDQPQHF. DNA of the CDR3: TGTGCCAGCAGCCAAGGACAGAGAGATCAGCCCCAGCATTTT.